This T cell receptor beta chain was documented in a study of blood T cell repertoires in COVID-19. Study-level information: Some COVID-19 samples were acute and others convalescent; all came from the United States, Italy and Spain.

Germline trimming cut 6 bases from V and 2 bases from J; bases unmatched to any gene: 12. The CDR3 totals 17 residues. The V gene's germline CDR1 is SGHKS and CDR2 YYEKEE (reference sequence). The study drew participants aged roughly 18 to 95 years from roughly 25 US areas. Recovered status in Cohort 3 required two negative PCRs, clearance, or symptom resolution. Authors' analysis steps: Amplified reference gene primers provided the basis for estimating nucleated cell counts. The assay was immunoSEQ multiplex PCR, and TCRdb's table has in-frame clones only and misses some. That table gives V, J and clone size, and the DNA gave D and trimming. The repertoire includes roughly 190,000 clones, approximately 86% of them detected once, and 2% to 2.5% sits in the top ten.

The sequence came from a woman under 40 who had recovered from COVID-19. The rearrangement links TRBV5-5 to TRBJ2-4, with TRBD2 matching 9 bases. Material: PBMCs or T cells enriched from blood (not recorded which). CDR3 residues: CASTRGIAGVTKNIQYF. The CDR3 region has the DNA TGTGCCAGCACGCGAGGGATAGCGGGAGTTACCAAAAACATTCAGTACTTC. Looking up the rest from reference TRBV5-5 and TRBJ2-4 gives the full variable domain: DAGVTQSPTHLIKTRGQQVTLRCSPISGHKSVSWYQQVLGQGPQFIFQYYEKEERGRGNFPDRFSARQFPNYSSELNVNALLLGDSALYLCASTRGIAGVTKNIQYFGAGTRLSVL.